Below, 14 T cell receptor beta chains from the same sample are listed, as sequenced in a study of T cell repertoires in cytomegalovirus infection. TCRdb processed the reads anew with MiXCR; each CDR3 protein has one entry. Of approximately 150,000 distinct CDR3 sequences in the sample, roughly 6% were seen once. The sequenced material came from PBMCs. Receptors were obtained from a human donor in good health (CMV status not recorded). Some clones in this sample may be carry-over from other donors' samples.

This clonotype appeared many times. The J gene is TRBJ1-1, the V gene TRBV6-2 or TRBV6-3, with 7 bases aligning to TRBD1. Looked up from germline, CDR1 is MNHEY and CDR2 is SVGEGT. CDR3 length: 13 residues. Losses at the gene ends were 6 bases for V and 11 bases for J; bases not matched to a gene: 12. CDR3 amino acids: CASSQNRQGAAFF. The CDR3, as DNA: TGTGCCAGCAGCCAAAATCGACAGGGTGCCGCTTTCTTT.

The CDR3 nucleotides read TGTGCCAGCAACCGGGACACCGAGGGTGGCTACACCTTC. The encoded protein is CASNRDTEGGYTF. V is TRBV2 and J is TRBJ1-2, with D possibly TRBD1 on 6 matching bases. Germline CDR1 SNHLY, CDR2 FYNNEI. Trimming cost V 7 bases and J 7 bases, with 16 bases left between them. The length of the CDR3 is 13 residues. Full variable domain (missing parts from reference TRBV2 and TRBJ1-2): EPEVTQTPSHQVTQMGQEVILRCVPISNHLYFYWYRQILGQKVEFLVSFYNNEISEKSEIFDDQFSVERPDGSNFTLKIRSTKLEDSAMYFCASNRDTEGGYTFGSGTRLTVV.

This clonotype was seen only a few times. V gene TRBV29-1 combines with J gene TRBJ1-2, with D hard to call. V lost 2 bases, J lost 8 bases, and 9 bases lay in between. Germline V lookup: CDR1 SQVTM, CDR2 ANQGSEA. CDR3 size: 11 residues. CDR3 sequence (DNA): TGCAGCGTTGAACGAGGGAGCGGCTACACCTTC. This codes for CSVERGSGYTF.

This clonotype was observed at least ten times. This chain connects TRBV7-2 to TRBJ1-3, with D hard to call. The CDR3 totals 16 residues. V was shortened by 3 bases and J by 0 bases, with 12 bases between the two germline ends. Germline V gives CDR1 SGHTA, CDR2 FQGNSA. The chain's CDR3 is CASSFQVADSGNTIYF. For the CDR3, the DNA is TGTGCCAGCAGCTTTCAAGTGGCAGACTCTGGAAACACCATATATTTT.

This clonotype was counted many times. The J gene is TRBJ2-5, the V gene TRBV11-3; a possible D gene is TRBD2 (7 bases). The CDR3 covers 14 residues. Per germline, CDR1 SGHNT and CDR2 YENEEA. V lost 5 bases, J lost 5 bases, and 15 bases lay in between. The CDR3 nucleotides are TGTGCCAGCAGCCTCTGGGGGGGCCGGGAGACCCAGTACTTC. Translated, it gives CASSLWGGRETQYF.

This clonotype was counted ten times or more. The V gene is TRBV7-2, the J gene TRBJ1-5; no firm D call. The CDR3 totals 15 residues. The germline gives CDR1 SGHTA, CDR2 FQGNSA. V was trimmed by 8 bases and J by 0 bases, leaving 14 bases between them. As DNA, the CDR3 is TGTGCCAGCCGGCGCGGACGGGTTAGCAATCAGCCCCAGCATTTT. Translated, it gives CASRRGRVSNQPQHF.

J is TRBJ2-5 and V is TRBV6-5; 11 bases agree with TRBD1. CDR1 and CDR2 (germline): MNHEY, SVGAGI. The CDR3 has 15 amino acids. J lost 7 bases, V lost 5 bases, and 9 bases had no gene match. In DNA, the CDR3 is TGTGCCAGCAGTGGCGGACAGGGGGCGATCGGGACCCAGTACTTC. Amino acid sequence: CASSGGQGAIGTQYF.

At least ten counts were recorded for this clonotype. The chain carries TRBV28 and TRBJ1-2; tentative D call: TRBD1 (5 bases). This CDR3 contains 16 residues. CDR1 is MDHEN and CDR2 is SYDVKM in the germline V gene. The chain's CDR3 is CLTSSLGVGITYGYTF. For the CDR3, the DNA is TGTTTGACTAGCAGCTTAGGGGTTGGAATCACCTATGGCTACACCTTC.

This clonotype was observed many times. CDR3 protein: CASSLIQGADTQYF. CDR3 sequence (DNA): TGTGCCAGCAGCTTAATTCAGGGGGCGGATACGCAGTATTTT. V and J are TRBV7-3 and TRBJ2-3; 8 bases map to TRBD1. Trimming removed 1 base from V and 6 bases from J; junction bases left unmatched: 3. From germline, CDR1 is SGHTA and CDR2 FQGTGA. The CDR3 consists of 14 residues.

V is TRBV19 and J is TRBJ2-5, with 8 positions matching TRBD1. The ends lost 2 bases at V and 0 bases at J; junction bases unmatched: 2. The CDR3 length is 15 residues. Germline V CDR1 and CDR2: LNHDA, SQIVND (reference sequence). In DNA, the CDR3 is TGTGCCAGTAGTATATCGACAGGGGACCAAGAGACCCAGTACTTC. The encoded protein is CASSISTGDQETQYF.

J is TRBJ2-7 and V is TRBV20-1; D may be TRBD2 (6 bases). The CDR3 contains 15 residues. Germline CDR1 reads DFQATT; CDR2 reads SNEGSKA (reference sequence). V lost 5 bases and J lost 0, with 17 bases in between. CDR3 region: CSASGEWGVSYEQYF. CDR3 DNA sequence: TGCAGTGCTTCCGGCGAATGGGGGGTCTCCTACGAGCAGTACTTC.

In this sample, this clonotype turned up many times. V is TRBV28 and J is TRBJ2-7, with D unresolved. V gave up 7 bases and J gave up 2 bases, with 12 bases separating them. The CDR3 runs to 13 residues. CDR1 and CDR2 from the germline V gene are MDHEN and SYDVKM. CDR3 residues: CASTRSSPYEQYF. Written as DNA, the CDR3 is TGTGCCAGCACCCGGTCGTCACCCTACGAGCAGTACTTC.

At least ten counts were recorded for this clonotype. The chain has TRBV28 and TRBJ2-3; 8 bases map to TRBD1. The CDR3 is made up of 16 amino acids. Germline values: CDR1 MDHEN, CDR2 SYDVKM. J was trimmed by 0 bases and V by 5 bases; bases with no gene match: 7. CDR3 nucleotide sequence: TGTGCCAGCAGTCGACAGGGGATGCAAAGCACAGATACGCAGTATTTT. Its protein is CASSRQGMQSTDTQYF.

About this clonotype: A much larger clone sits a single nucleotide away, making a read error possible. In this CDR3 the conserved last residue, phenylalanine or tryptophan, is missing, so a read error is likely. This chain connects TRBV28 to TRBJ1-2; D not certain. The CDR3 totals 14 residues. Germline V CDR1 and CDR2: MDHEN, SYDVKM. Trimming left V 1 base short and J 0 bases short, with 6 bases between. CDR3 in amino acids: CASSLFRANYGYTS. Here the CDR3 DNA reads TGTGCCAGCAGTTTATTCAGAGCTAACTATGGCTACACCTCC.